The 16 T cell receptor beta chains presented below share a single source sample, sequenced in a study of blood T cells in healthy people across ages. Primed by a sample-barcoded 5' primer and a J-beta primer mix, a second PCR proceeded for about 6 to 11 cycles. TCRdb fed the 5' RACE reads into MiXCR, producing one record per CDR3 protein. The data contain more than 700,000 distinct CDR3 sequences, about 55% of them singletons. The material sequenced was blood. The receptors come from a man older than 75 in good health.

The CDR3 nucleotides are TGCAGTGCTAGACACCTCGGCTACGAGCAGTACTTC. Translation gives CSARHLGYEQYF. The chain recombines TRBV20-1 with TRBJ2-7; no definite D call. Germline loops: CDR1 DFQATT, CDR2 SNEGSKA (reference sequence). The V and J ends lost 2 bases and 3 bases respectively, with 8 bases between them. The CDR3 totals 12 residues.

Only a few counts were recorded for this clonotype. This chain links TRBV29-1 with TRBJ1-1; D ambiguous. The CDR3 has 10 residues. Germline V gene data show CDR1 as SQVTM and CDR2 as ANQGSEA. Trimming removed 8 bases from V and 6 bases from J, with 10 bases in between. Written as DNA, the CDR3 is TGCAGCCCAGGAAACGCTGAAGCTTTCTTT. This encodes CSPGNAEAFF.

This clonotype has more than one count but fewer than ten. This chain uses TRBV11-2 with TRBJ2-1; TRBD1 matches at 8 bases. The V segment lost 5 bases and the J segment 7 bases; nucleotides outside the gene matches: 13. The germline V gene encodes CDR1 SGHAT and CDR2 FQNNGV. CDR3 length equals 16 residues. The CDR3 DNA follows: TGTGCCAGCAGCCACCTGATCAGGGGGCGAGGGAATGAGCAGTTCTTC. Protein product: CASSHLIRGRGNEQFF.

The J gene is TRBJ2-3, the V gene TRBV9; 8 bases are a match to TRBD2. Germline-derived CDR1 and CDR2 are SGDLS and YYNGEE. CDR3 length: 15 residues. V was pared by 4 bases and J by 1 base, with 5 bases of the junction left unmatched. The chain's CDR3 is CASSLLTSGTDTQYF. In DNA form, the CDR3 reads TGTGCCAGCAGCCTACTGACTAGCGGCACAGATACGCAGTATTTT.

The rearrangement uses TRBV2 and TRBJ2-2, with 8 bases lining up with TRBD2. After removal of 4 bases from V and 0 bases from J, the junction contained 1 base not matched to a gene. Per germline, CDR1 SNHLY and CDR2 FYNNEI. The CDR3 runs 15 residues. Here the CDR3 reads CASSGTSSNTGELFF. CDR3 sequence (DNA): TGTGCCAGCAGTGGGACTAGCTCGAACACCGGGGAGCTGTTTTTT.

In its sample, this clonotype was seen a few times. The rearrangement links TRBV2 to TRBJ2-1; 11 nucleotides align to TRBD2. The junction had 9 bases not matched to a gene; V was cut back by 6 bases and J by 5 bases. This CDR3 has 16 amino acids. Germline CDR1 and CDR2: SNHLY and FYNNEI. The CDR3 coding sequence is TGTGCCAGCAGCATCCCTCAGGGACTAGCGGACAATGAGCAGTTCTTC. The encoded protein is CASSIPQGLADNEQFF.

The rearrangement links TRBV7-2 to TRBJ1-1, with D uncertain. This CDR3 region has 17 residues. CDR1 and CDR2 (germline): SGHTA, FQGNSA. The V gene lost 2 bases and the J gene lost 1 base, with 17 bases spanning the gap. The CDR3 is CASSLYGHPGGNTEAFF. CDR3 bases: TGTGCCAGCAGCTTATACGGGCATCCGGGAGGGAACACTGAAGCTTTCTTT. The full variable domain, completed using reference TRBV7-2 and TRBJ1-1, is GAGVSQSPSNKVTEKGKDVELRCDPISGHTALYWYRQSLGQGLEFLIYFQGNSAPDKSGLPSDRFSAERTGGSVSTLTIQRTQQEDSAVYLCASSLYGHPGGNTEAFFGQGTRLTVV.

To note about this clonotype: A read error may account for a junction end that differs from germline. The CDR3 DNA is TGTAGGGCTAGCGGGACCTACAATGAGCAGTACTTC. This sequence encodes CRASGTYNEQYF. This chain links TRBV29-1 with TRBJ2-1; 9 bases are a match to TRBD2. The DNA end lines up better with TRBJ2-7; the J call may be wrong. The CDR3 length is 12 residues. CDR1 is SQVTM and CDR2 is ANQGSEA in the germline V gene.

The chain links TRBV6-2 or TRBV6-3 to TRBJ2-6; D remains unclear. Between the trimmed V and J ends, which lost 3 bases and 3 bases, there was a span of 0 bases. Germline V gene data show CDR1 as MNHEY and CDR2 as SVGEGT. This CDR3 has 12 residues. CDR3 residues: CASSYGANVLTF. The CDR3 region has the DNA TGTGCCAGCAGTTATGGGGCCAACGTCCTGACTTTC.

This chain connects TRBV6-5 to TRBJ2-1, with TRBD2 matching over 14 bases. V gave up 2 bases and J gave up 1 base; unmatched junction bases: 7. The CDR3 sequence is 19 residues long. Germline V gene lookup returns CDR1 MNHEY and CDR2 SVGAGI. The chain's CDR3 is CASSYPTSGRARSYNEQFF. The CDR3, as DNA: TGTGCCAGCAGTTACCCGACTAGCGGGAGGGCCAGATCCTACAATGAGCAGTTCTTC.

This clonotype came up many times. The rearrangement links TRBV27 to TRBJ1-2; no firm D call. From germline, CDR1 is MNHEY and CDR2 SMNVEV (reference sequence). This CDR3 contains 13 residues. The V end lost 3 bases, the J end lost 2 bases, and 7 bases lay between the germline ends. The CDR3 DNA reads as TGTGCCAGCAGTTTCGGCAGAAACTATGGCTACACCTTC. Its protein product is CASSFGRNYGYTF.

The chain is built from TRBV28 and TRBJ2-5; 12 bases align to TRBD2. Germline V gives CDR1 MDHEN, CDR2 SYDVKM. The CDR3 has 15 residues. The V and J ends lost 7 bases and 6 bases, in that order; junction bases with no gene match: 9. Here the CDR3 reads CASKRTSGVDKTQYF. The DNA for the CDR3 is TGTGCCAGCAAAAGGACTAGCGGGGTTGATAAGACCCAGTACTTC.

This clonotype was seen only a few times. The chain links TRBV10-3 to TRBJ1-4; no firm D call. CDR1 and CDR2 from the germline V gene are ENHRY and SYGVKD. V was clipped by 3 bases and J by 4 bases, with 12 bases between them. This CDR3 spans 15 amino acids. The DNA of the CDR3 is TGTGCCATCAGTGATCGCCCTGGGATTAATGAAAAACTGTTTTTT. Protein sequence: CAISDRPGINEKLFF.

The rearrangement uses TRBV7-9 and TRBJ2-7; the match to TRBD2 covers 7 bases. The J call is in doubt because the DNA end fits TRBJ2-5 better. Germline V CDR1 and CDR2: SEHNR, FQNEAQ (reference sequence). This CDR3 is built from 16 residues. The CDR3 spells CASSRGQGGRSETQYF. The CDR3, as DNA: TGTGCCAGCAGCAGGGGTCAGGGCGGGAGATCAGAGACCCAGTACTTC.

The chain links TRBV12-3 or TRBV12-4 to TRBJ1-6; D may be TRBD1 (6 bases). CDR3 length: 14 amino acids. Trimming left V 2 bases short and J 7 bases short, with 9 bases between. Written as DNA, the CDR3 is TGTGCCAGCAGTTTAACAGGGAAGAATTCACCCCTCCACTTT. This translates into CASSLTGKNSPLHF.

This clonotype has a count of ten or more. V gene TRBV5-1 combines with J gene TRBJ2-7, with TRBD1 identical over 9 bases. Germline CDR1 SGHRS, CDR2 YFSETQ. V dropped 0 bases and J dropped 6; count of bases not matched to a gene: 1. The CDR3 consists of 13 residues. The CDR3 reads CASSLGQGGEQYF. Here the CDR3 DNA reads TGCGCCAGCAGCTTGGGACAGGGGGGCGAGCAGTACTTC.